The 20 T cell receptor beta chains below were found in one sample sequenced in a study of T cell changes during pregnancy in multiple sclerosis. Produced via immunoSEQ multiplex PCR; TCRdb's table is partial and in-frame only. The sample lists about 48,000 clones; about 94% were seen once. This specimen was CD4+ T cells from peripheral blood mononuclear cells, taken in the first trimester of pregnancy. The receptors were gathered from a female donor with multiple sclerosis, enrolled in a pregnancy study.

The V gene is TRBV28, the J gene TRBJ1-6, with 8 bases aligning to TRBD1. CDR1 and CDR2 (germline): MDHEN, SYDVKM. J lost 0 bases, V lost 6 bases, and 4 bases had no gene match. The CDR3 sequence is 16 residues long. In DNA, the CDR3 is TGTGCCAGCAGGGGACAGGAGAGCTCCTATAATTCACCCCTCCACTTT. This gives the protein CASRGQESSYNSPLHF.

CDR3 sequence reads: CASRASGAYEQYF. The CDR3 bases are TGTGCCAGTAGGGCTAGCGGGGCCTACGAGCAGTACTTC. The V gene is TRBV19, the J gene TRBJ2-7; 9 bases are shared with TRBD2. In germline, CDR1 is LNHDA, CDR2 SQIVND (reference sequence). The CDR3 sequence is 13 residues long. The V gene end was trimmed by 6 bases and the J gene end by 2 bases; junction bases not matched to a gene: 2.

This clone was seen only once. The chain joins TRBV6-1 to TRBJ1-5; perhaps TRBD1 as D (5 bases). The CDR3 loop spans 15 amino acids. Germline-derived CDR1 and CDR2 are MNHNS and SASEGT. Deletions cut 6 bases from V and 4 bases from J, with 16 bases between. CDR3 protein: CASSSERGTNQPQHF. DNA of the CDR3: TGTGCCAGCAGCTCGGAGCGGGGGACGAATCAGCCCCAGCATTTT.

A few counts support this clone. CDR3 residues: CANSGPSYEQYF. The CDR3 region has the DNA TGTGCCAACTCCGGTCCTTCCTACGAGCAGTACTTC. This chain connects TRBV6-1 to TRBJ2-7; D unresolved. The length of the CDR3 is 12 residues. Trimming took 10 bases from V and 1 from J, leaving 11 bases between them. CDR1 MNHNS and CDR2 SASEGT come from the germline V gene.

This chain uses TRBV2 with TRBJ1-3; D might be TRBD1 (5 bases). V was pared by 8 bases and J by 8 bases, with 16 bases between. CDR1 SNHLY and CDR2 FYNNEI come from the germline V gene. The CDR3 is made up of 13 amino acids. Here the CDR3 reads CASGGGDFYTIYF. CDR3 nucleotides: TGTGCCAGCGGTGGGGGAGATTTTTACACCATATATTTT.

This chain connects TRBV29-1 to TRBJ2-3; D ambiguous. This CDR3 comprises 13 residues. CDR1 SQVTM and CDR2 ANQGSEA come from the germline V gene. V gave up 6 bases and J gave up 0 bases, with 10 bases separating them. CDR3 residues: CSVIRISTDTQYF. In nucleotides, the CDR3 is TGCAGCGTCATCAGGATTAGCACAGATACGCAGTATTTT.

This rearrangement joins TRBV7-8 to TRBJ2-2, with 12 bases identical to TRBD1. V trimming: 3 bases; J trimming: 4 bases; junction bases outside the gene matches: 18. CDR3 size: 21 residues. Per germline, CDR1 SGHVS and CDR2 FQNEAQ. The CDR3 here is CASSFSFRDRGRLSGTGELFF. In DNA form, the CDR3 reads TGTGCCAGCAGCTTTAGCTTCCGGGACAGGGGGCGCCTATCGGGCACCGGGGAGCTGTTTTTT.

The J gene is TRBJ2-1, the V gene TRBV18, with D perhaps matching TRBD2 (7 bases). CDR3 length: 19 amino acids. Germline V CDR1 and CDR2: KGHSH, LQKENI. V dropped 2 bases and J dropped 6 bases, with 26 bases sitting between them. CDR3 in DNA: TGTGCCAGCTCACCAATGATCATTGGAGGGGGGGCTCTGGGCAATGAGCAGTTCTTC. Translating it yields CASSPMIIGGGALGNEQFF.

The V call is TRBV29-1, the J call TRBJ1-2; weak D call: TRBD1 (6 bases). The CDR3 totals 16 residues. Germline V gene lookup returns CDR1 SQVTM and CDR2 ANQGSEA. V lost 1 base to trimming and J lost 4 bases, with 19 bases between them. The CDR3: CSVEGGRGPGGYGYTF. The DNA for the CDR3 is TGCAGCGTTGAAGGAGGCAGGGGCCCCGGTGGCTATGGCTACACCTTC.

Remarks on this clone: Other nucleotide sequences in the sample specify the same CDR3. The chain recombines TRBV5-1 with TRBJ2-7; no firm D call. The germline CDR1 and CDR2 sequences are SGHRS and YFSETQ. V lost 0 bases and J lost 2, with 6 bases in between. The CDR3 runs to 13 residues. This CDR3 is CASSLDRAYEQYF. DNA of the CDR3: TGCGCCAGCAGCTTGGACAGAGCCTACGAGCAGTACTTC.

The chain has TRBV10-1 and TRBJ1-1; 7 bases are a match to TRBD1. V lost 6 bases and J lost 3; bases outside the gene matches: 7. This CDR3 has 14 residues. From germline, CDR1 is WNHNN and CDR2 SYGVQD (reference sequence). The CDR3 protein is CASRPTGLDTEAFF. In nucleotides, the CDR3 is TGCGCCAGCAGGCCGACAGGGTTGGACACTGAAGCTTTCTTT.

The chain uses TRBV9 and TRBJ1-2, with TRBD1 identical over 7 bases. The CDR3 covers 16 residues. The germline V gene has CDR1 SGDLS and CDR2 YYNGEE. The J segment lost 1 base and the V segment lost 1 base, leaving 7 bases of the junction unmatched. The CDR3 is CASSVQTGLFNYGYTF. DNA for the CDR3: TGTGCCAGCAGCGTACAGACAGGGCTCTTTAACTATGGCTACACCTTC.

The CDR3 region has the DNA TGTGCCAGTAGTATGGGACAGGGGGCGATCACTGAAGCTTTCTTT. Amino acids: CASSMGQGAITEAFF. The J gene is TRBJ1-1, the V gene TRBV19; TRBD1 agrees at 12 bases. Germline V gene sequence: CDR1 LNHDA, CDR2 SQIVND (reference sequence). This CDR3 spans 15 amino acids. Trimming removed 3 bases from V and 4 bases from J; junction bases left unmatched: 3.

This clone is judged medium-sized. Here the CDR3 DNA reads TGTGCCAGCAGCTTCCGAGCCCCCGGGGCCTACGAGCAGTACTTC. Its translation is CASSFRAPGAYEQYF. The V gene is TRBV5-6, the J gene TRBJ2-7; the D gene is possibly TRBD2 (5 bases). This CDR3 has 15 residues. The V end lost 2 bases, the J end lost 2 bases, and 14 bases lay between the germline ends. From germline, CDR1 is SGHDT and CDR2 YYEEEE. Full variable domain (outside the CDR3, taken from reference TRBV5-6 and TRBJ2-7): DAGVTQSPTHLIKTRGQQVTLRCSPKSGHDTVSWYQQALGQGPQFIFQYYEEEERQRGNFPDRFSGHQFPNYSSELNVNALLLGDSALYLCASSFRAPGAYEQYFGPGTRLTVT.

V and J are TRBV30 and TRBJ1-1; D is unclear. This CDR3 is 13 amino acids long. With 3 bases removed from V and 0 bases from J, the gap between germline ends came to 8 bases. Germline-derived CDR1 and CDR2 are GTSNPN and SVGIG (reference sequence). CDR3 in amino acids: CAWRKSMNTEAFF. DNA for the CDR3: TGTGCCTGGAGGAAAAGCATGAACACTGAAGCTTTCTTT.

This chain links TRBV6-1 with TRBJ2-2, with D hard to call. This CDR3 contains 15 residues. The V and J ends lost 3 bases and 1 base respectively, with 9 bases between them. CDR1 is MNHNS and CDR2 is SASEGT in the germline V gene. Written as DNA, the CDR3 is TGTGCCAGCAGTGACGGTCTCCTGAACACCGGGGAGCTGTTTTTT. It encodes CASSDGLLNTGELFF.

The chain joins TRBV14 to TRBJ2-1; 13 bases map to TRBD2. V shed 2 bases, J shed 6 bases, and the junction held 4 bases outside the gene matches. Germline-derived CDR1 and CDR2 are SGHDN and FVKESK. The CDR3 sequence is 16 residues long. CDR3 sequence (DNA): TGTGCCAGCAGCCAATCACTAGCGGGGGGGCTCAATGAGCAGTTCTTC. The encoded protein is CASSQSLAGGLNEQFF.

This chain uses TRBV25-1 with TRBJ1-2; D may be TRBD1 (5 bases). The CDR3 is 15 amino acids. V was trimmed by 6 bases and J by 4 bases, leaving 18 bases between them. From germline, CDR1 is MGHDK and CDR2 SYGVNS. The CDR3 DNA is TGTGCCAGCAGACCCTCGGGGGAATTCGGCTATGGCTACACCTTC. It translates to CASRPSGEFGYGYTF.

The chain couples TRBV9 to TRBJ2-2; the match to TRBD2 covers 8 bases. The V segment lost 0 bases and the J segment 4 bases; nucleotides outside the gene matches: 5. The CDR3 runs to 16 residues. Germline lookup yields CDR1 SGDLS and CDR2 YYNGEE. This CDR3 is CASSVGSGGTTGELFF. The CDR3 bases are TGTGCCAGCAGCGTAGGGAGCGGGGGTACCACCGGGGAGCTGTTTTTT. The variable domain in full, completed from reference TRBV9 and TRBJ2-2, reads DSGVTQTPKHLITATGQRVTLRCSPRSGDLSVYWYQQSLDQGLQFLIQYYNGEERAKGNILERFSAQQFPDLHSELNLSSLELGDSALYFCASSVGSGGTTGELFFGEGSRLTVL.

J is TRBJ2-2 and V is TRBV6-6, with TRBD1 matching over 11 bases. The trim removed 5 bases at V and 6 bases at J, leaving 8 bases unmatched. The CDR3 has 16 amino acids. Germline V gene sequence: CDR1 MNHNY, CDR2 SVGAGI (reference sequence). The CDR3 coding sequence is TGTGCCAGCAGTGCAACGGACAGGGGGCTTCCCGGGGAGCTGTTTTTT. Its translation: CASSATDRGLPGELFF.